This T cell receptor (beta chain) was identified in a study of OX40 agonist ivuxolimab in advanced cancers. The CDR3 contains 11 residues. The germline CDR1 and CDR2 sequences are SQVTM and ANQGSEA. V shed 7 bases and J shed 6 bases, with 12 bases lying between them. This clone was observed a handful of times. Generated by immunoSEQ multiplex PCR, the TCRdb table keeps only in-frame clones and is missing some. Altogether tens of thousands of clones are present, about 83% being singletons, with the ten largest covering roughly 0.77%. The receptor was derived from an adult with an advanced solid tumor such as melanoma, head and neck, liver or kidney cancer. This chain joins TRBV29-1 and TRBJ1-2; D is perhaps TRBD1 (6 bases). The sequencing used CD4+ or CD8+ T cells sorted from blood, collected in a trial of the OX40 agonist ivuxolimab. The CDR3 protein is CSAARGDGYTF. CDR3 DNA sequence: TGCAGCGCCGCGAGGGGGGATGGCTACACCTTC.